These T cell receptor beta chains were read from a single sample in a study of blood T cell repertoires in COVID-19. Generated by immunoSEQ multiplex PCR, the TCRdb table keeps only in-frame clones and is missing some. The profile shows about 63,000 clones, 70% to 80% of them singletons. Source material: peripheral blood. These TCRs come from a human donor in a cohort sampled during active COVID-19. Both conserved end residues are part of each CDR3. Fields, in order: CDR3 protein, CDR3 DNA, V gene, D gene, clone size, J gene. The D gene is left open where the match is weak. Where a row states a size, it is once, few, many or the class of an expanded clone; other rows omit it.

CDR3: CASSLMLPGSSGRSRRADTQYF
DNA: TGTGCCAGCAGCTTAATGCTCCCGGGGTCTAGCGGGAGGAGCCGGCGAGCAGATACGCAGTATTTT
V: TRBV7-3
D: TRBD2
size: .
J: TRBJ2-3

CDR3: CASSSMTGGGETQYF
DNA: TGTGCCAGCAGCTCGATGACAGGGGGCGGAGAGACCCAGTACTTC
V: TRBV7-2
D: TRBD1
size: .
J: TRBJ2-5

CDR3: CASSPGRPGQETQYF
DNA: TGTGCCAGCAGCCCCGGACGACCGGGACAAGAGACCCAGTACTTC
V: TRBV6-2/TRBV6-3
D: .
size: .
J: TRBJ2-5

CDR3: CASSAGGLDIGEQYF
DNA: TGTGCCAGCAGCGCGGGGGGACTAGACATCGGCGAGCAGTACTTC
V: TRBV5-6
D: TRBD2
size: .
J: TRBJ2-7

CDR3: CASSQDTVQETQYF
DNA: TGTGCCAGCAGCCAAGACACAGTACAAGAGACCCAGTACTTC
V: TRBV3-1/TRBV3-2
D: .
size: .
J: TRBJ2-5

CDR3: CATSRGGTGSGELFF
DNA: TGTGCCACCAGCAGAGGTGGGACAGGGTCCGGGGAGCTGTTTTTT
V: TRBV15
D: TRBD1
size: .
J: TRBJ2-2

CDR3: CASSRVGYGYTF
DNA: TGTGCCAGCAGCCGCGTCGGGTATGGCTACACCTTC
V: TRBV3-1/TRBV3-2
D: .
size: .
J: TRBJ1-2

CDR3: CASSLAGGGETQYF
DNA: TGTGCCAGCAGCCTAGCGGGAGGAGGGGAGACCCAGTACTTC
V: TRBV7-9
D: TRBD2
size: .
J: TRBJ2-5

CDR3: CASSIRAQAYNEQFF
DNA: TGTGCCAGTAGTATCCGCGCCCAGGCCTACAATGAGCAGTTCTTC
V: TRBV19
D: .
size: .
J: TRBJ2-1

CDR3: CASSADRTLNYEQYF
DNA: TGTGCCAGCAGCGCGGACAGGACCCTTAATTACGAGCAGTACTTC
V: TRBV5-6
D: TRBD1
size: .
J: TRBJ2-7

CDR3: CASSYWALGVGTSGRARYEQYF
DNA: TGTGCCAGCAGTTATTGGGCCCTTGGGGTGGGGACTAGCGGGAGGGCTCGTTACGAGCAGTACTTC
V: TRBV28
D: TRBD2
size: few
J: TRBJ2-7

CDR3: CASSARGGTEAFF
DNA: TGTGCCAGCAGTGCGAGGGGAGGCACTGAAGCTTTCTTT
V: TRBV25-1
D: .
size: .
J: TRBJ1-1

CDR3: CASFSRGQWETQYF
DNA: TGTGCCAGCTTCTCCAGGGGACAGTGGGAGACCCAGTACTTC
V: TRBV2
D: TRBD1
size: .
J: TRBJ2-5

CDR3: CASSPTGGPYEQYF
DNA: TGTGCCAGCAGCCCAACCGGAGGGCCCTACGAGCAGTACTTC
V: TRBV7-8
D: .
size: .
J: TRBJ2-7

CDR3: CATSETGNTEAFF
DNA: TGTGCCACCAGTGAGACAGGGAACACTGAAGCTTTCTTT
V: TRBV24-1
D: .
size: .
J: TRBJ1-1

CDR3: CASRGQVLYNSPLHF
DNA: TGTGCCAGCCGAGGACAGGTCCTCTACAATTCACCCCTCCACTTT
V: TRBV27
D: TRBD1
size: .
J: TRBJ1-6

CDR3: CASTLGGTNTGELFF
DNA: TGTGCCAGCACACTTGGGGGGACCAACACCGGGGAGCTGTTTTTT
V: TRBV28
D: .
size: .
J: TRBJ2-2

CDR3: CASSPRGATSYEQYF
DNA: TGTGCCAGCAGCCCCAGGGGGGCTACCTCCTACGAGCAGTACTTC
V: TRBV6-5
D: .
size: few
J: TRBJ2-7

CDR3: CASSKQYTHEQFF
DNA: TGTGCCAGTAGTAAACAGTACACGCATGAGCAGTTCTTC
V: TRBV19
D: .
size: .
J: TRBJ2-1

CDR3: CASSYDRDTGYTF
DNA: TGTGCCAGCAGTTACGACAGGGACACTGGCTACACCTTC
V: TRBV6-6
D: TRBD1
size: .
J: TRBJ1-2

CDR3: CASSRQGPPTGELFF
DNA: TGTGCCAGTAGTCGGCAGGGGCCACCAACCGGGGAGCTGTTTTTT
V: TRBV19
D: .
size: .
J: TRBJ2-2

CDR3: CASRGLDGADTQYF
DNA: TGTGCCAGCCGTGGACTGGACGGGGCAGATACGCAGTATTTT
V: TRBV4-2
D: .
size: .
J: TRBJ2-3

CDR3: CASSLGQVGKPYEQYF
DNA: TGTGCCAGCAGTTTAGGTCAGGTCGGCAAGCCCTACGAGCAGTACTTC
V: TRBV28
D: .
size: .
J: TRBJ2-7

CDR3: CASSQDVAQYEQYF
DNA: TGTGCCAGCAGCCAAGATGTAGCCCAATACGAGCAGTACTTC
V: TRBV3-1/TRBV3-2
D: .
size: once
J: TRBJ2-7

CDR3: CASSPPGQGLNQPQHF
DNA: TGTGCCAGCAGTCCGCCCGGACAGGGCCTCAATCAGCCCCAGCATTTT
V: TRBV28
D: TRBD1
size: .
J: TRBJ1-5

CDR3: CASSSARQGAFRNEQFF
DNA: TGTGCCAGCAGCTCGGCCCGACAGGGGGCGTTTCGCAATGAGCAGTTCTTC
V: TRBV7-2
D: TRBD1
size: .
J: TRBJ2-1

CDR3: CASRNELQVQQYF
DNA: TGTGCCAGCAGAAACGAGTTACAGGTCCAGCAGTATTTT
V: TRBV9
D: .
size: .
J: TRBJ2-3

CDR3: CASSDRDRGITYEQYF
DNA: TGTGCCAGCAGCGACCGGGACAGGGGAATTACCTACGAGCAGTACTTC
V: TRBV21-1
D: .
size: few
J: TRBJ2-7

CDR3: CASSSSGTGIRETQYF
DNA: TGTGCCAGCAGCTCCTCCGGGACAGGGATTAGGGAGACCCAGTACTTC
V: TRBV11-3
D: TRBD1
size: .
J: TRBJ2-5

CDR3: CASSLVQGPYEQYF
DNA: TGTGCCAGCAGCTTAGTACAGGGCCCCTACGAGCAGTACTTC
V: TRBV7-8
D: .
size: few
J: TRBJ2-7

CDR3: CASSKGGGFSGNTIYF
DNA: TGTGCCAGCAGCAAGGGGGGAGGTTTCTCTGGAAACACCATATATTTT
V: TRBV21-1
D: .
size: .
J: TRBJ1-3

CDR3: CASSLVTGDQPQHF
DNA: TGTGCCAGCAGCTTAGTAACAGGGGATCAGCCCCAGCATTTT
V: TRBV7-2
D: TRBD1
size: .
J: TRBJ1-5

CDR3: CASSQLQGAGYGYTF
DNA: TGCGCCAGCAGCCAATTACAGGGGGCTGGATATGGCTACACCTTC
V: TRBV4-1
D: TRBD1
size: .
J: TRBJ1-2

CDR3: CASSPRGSRGAPSGANVLTF
DNA: TGTGCCAGCAGCCCTCGTGGGTCCAGGGGGGCCCCGTCTGGGGCCAACGTCCTGACTTTC
V: TRBV7-3
D: .
size: few
J: TRBJ2-6

CDR3: CASSPPSGAAGELFF
DNA: TGTGCCAGCTCACCACCGTCAGGGGCGGCCGGGGAGCTGTTTTTT
V: TRBV18
D: .
size: .
J: TRBJ2-2